This T cell receptor beta chain was captured by sequencing in a study of human T cells and chemical hapten exposure. Looking at the study overall: Across its approximately 25 weeks, the study gave patients weekly diphenylcyclopropenone doses to the scalp.

TCRdb analysed the RACE reads with MiXCR anew, one entry per CDR3 protein. The data show tens of thousands of distinct CDR3 sequences, under 14% seen once. This CDR3 has 18 residues. CDR1 SQVTM and CDR2 ANQGSEA come from the germline V gene. Between the trimmed V and J ends, which lost 4 bases and 6 bases, there was a span of 28 bases. Sample time point: patch test 2, 6 weeks after DPC sensitization. The treatment is: therapeutic diphenylcyclopropenone sensitization with weekly scalp DPC. This sequence originates from a man aged 18 to 30 with alopecia areata. Some clones in this sample may be carry-over from other donors' samples. The rearrangement joins TRBV29-1 to TRBJ2-1; D is perhaps TRBD2 (6 bases). The starting material was whole blood, obtained in connection with sensitization to the hapten diphenylcyclopropenone (DPC). CDR3 DNA sequence: TGCAGCGTTGTAGGGGCGCGGGATTTGGTCCATTTGGGCAATGAGCAGTTCTTC. This codes for CSVVGARDLVHLGNEQFF.